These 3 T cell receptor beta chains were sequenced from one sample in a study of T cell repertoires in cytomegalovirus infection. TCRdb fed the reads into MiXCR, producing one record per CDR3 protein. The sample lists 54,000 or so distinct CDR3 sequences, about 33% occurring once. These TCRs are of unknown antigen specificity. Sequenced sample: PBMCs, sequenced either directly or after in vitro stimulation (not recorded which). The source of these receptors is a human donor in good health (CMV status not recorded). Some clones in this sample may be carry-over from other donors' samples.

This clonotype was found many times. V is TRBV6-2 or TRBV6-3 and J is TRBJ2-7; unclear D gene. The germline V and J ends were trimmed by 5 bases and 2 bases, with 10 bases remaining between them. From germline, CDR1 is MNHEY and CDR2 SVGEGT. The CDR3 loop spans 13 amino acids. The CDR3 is CASSAPRTYEQYF. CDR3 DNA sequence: TGTGCCAGCAGTGCCCCCCGGACCTACGAGCAGTACTTC.

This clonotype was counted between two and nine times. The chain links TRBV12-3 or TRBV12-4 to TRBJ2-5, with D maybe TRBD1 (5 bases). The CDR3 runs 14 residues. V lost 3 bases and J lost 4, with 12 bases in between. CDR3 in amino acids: CASSFRQGSETQYF. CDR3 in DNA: TGTGCCAGCAGTTTCAGGCAGGGCTCAGAGACCCAGTACTTC.

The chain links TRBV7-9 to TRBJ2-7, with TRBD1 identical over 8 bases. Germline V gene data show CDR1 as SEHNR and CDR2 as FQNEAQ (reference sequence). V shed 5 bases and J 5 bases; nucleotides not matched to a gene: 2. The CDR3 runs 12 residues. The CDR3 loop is CASSQGADEQYF. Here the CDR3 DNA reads TGTGCCAGCAGCCAGGGGGCGGACGAGCAGTACTTC.